Below are 28 T cell receptor beta chains sequenced from a single sample in a study of blood T cell repertoires in COVID-19. TCRdb keeps only in-frame clones here, not all; method: immunoSEQ multiplex PCR. The table includes around 260,000 clones, roughly 85% detected once. Sequenced: PBMCs or T cells enriched from blood (not recorded which). The receptors were sampled from a woman aged 25 to 39 who had recovered from COVID-19.

The J gene is TRBJ2-7, the V gene TRBV7-9; 10 bases are a match to TRBD1. After removal of 6 bases from V and 5 bases from J, the junction contained 16 bases not matched to a gene. The germline V gene has CDR1 SEHNR and CDR2 FQNEAQ (reference sequence). The CDR3 has 17 residues. The CDR3 DNA is TGTGCCAGCAGTCCTCGCCCTCGGGACAGGGGTAGGAACGAGCAGTACTTC. This translates into CASSPRPRDRGRNEQYF. Based on the CDR3 plus reference TRBV7-9 and TRBJ2-7, the full variable domain is DTGVSQNPRHKITKRGQNVTFRCDPISEHNRLYWYRQTLGQGPEFLTYFQNEAQLEKSRLLSDRFSAERPKGSFSTLEIQRTEQGDSAMYLCASSPRPRDRGRNEQYFGPGTRLTVT.

The V gene is TRBV4-2, the J gene TRBJ2-1, with D tentatively TRBD2 (6 bases). The CDR3 is 17 amino acids. Trimming stripped 0 bases from V and 4 bases from J, with 16 bases between. The germline V gene encodes CDR1 LGHNA and CDR2 YNFKEQ. The CDR3 protein is CASSQDDSGRPYNEQFF. The CDR3 coding sequence is TGTGCCAGCAGCCAAGACGATAGCGGCCGCCCTTACAATGAGCAGTTCTTC.

V and J are TRBV11-2 and TRBJ2-2; D is possibly TRBD2 (6 bases). Trimming removed 5 bases from V and 7 bases from J, with 23 bases in between. Germline lookup yields CDR1 SGHAT and CDR2 FQNNGV. The CDR3 has 17 amino acids. CDR3 nucleotide sequence: TGTGCCAGCAGCCCTGGGAGGCAGTCCGTGGGAGGCGGGGAGCTGTTTTTT. This translates into CASSPGRQSVGGGELFF.

J is TRBJ2-7 and V is TRBV27, with 8 positions matching TRBD1. Germline-derived CDR1 and CDR2 are MNHEY and SMNVEV (reference sequence). The CDR3 has 18 amino acids. V lost 7 bases and J lost 2; bases outside the gene matches: 19. The CDR3 nucleotides read TGTGCCAGCACCTTACGGTATAGTTATGGGACAGGACCCTACGAGCAGTACTTC. Protein sequence: CASTLRYSYGTGPYEQYF.

V is TRBV5-1 and J is TRBJ2-3; tentatively, D is TRBD1 (5 bases). Germline values: CDR1 SGHRS, CDR2 YFSETQ. CDR3 size: 14 residues. Deletions cut 4 bases from V and 2 bases from J, with 11 bases between. This chain's CDR3 is CASSLRQFTDTQYF. The CDR3 nucleotides are TGCGCCAGCAGCCTTAGACAGTTCACAGATACGCAGTATTTT.

The genes are TRBV7-6 and TRBJ1-5; TRBD1 might be the D (6 bases). Trimming took 5 bases from V and 11 from J, leaving 19 bases between them. CDR1 is SGHVS and CDR2 is FNYEAQ in the germline V gene. The CDR3 sequence is 14 residues long. CDR3 bases: TGTGCCAGCAGCGCCGAAACCTGGGGGCAGTCCCAGCATTTT. It specifies CASSAETWGQSQHF.

This clone has a handful of counts. The CDR3 DNA is TGCGCCAGCAGCCCGCGGGGGGCACGGGAGACCCAGTACTTC. It encodes CASSPRGARETQYF. This sequence joins TRBV5-1 and TRBJ2-5; 8 bases map to TRBD2. This CDR3 has 14 amino acids. V shed 4 bases, J shed 5 bases, and the junction held 7 bases outside the gene matches. Germline V gene data show CDR1 as SGHRS and CDR2 as YFSETQ.

This clone was observed once. V usage is TRBV12-3 or TRBV12-4 and J usage is TRBJ1-1; D is possibly TRBD1 (5 bases). V lost 0 bases to trimming and J lost 7 bases, with 9 bases between them. The CDR3 totals 13 residues. CDR3 in DNA: TGTGCCAGCAGTTTAGCGCCCCAGGGTGAAGCTTTCTTT. Protein product: CASSLAPQGEAFF.

This clone appeared a few times. V usage is TRBV28 and J usage is TRBJ1-1; 7 bases map to TRBD1. Germline CDR1 reads MDHEN; CDR2 reads SYDVKM. The CDR3 loop spans 11 amino acids. Trimming took 5 bases from V and 7 from J; bases not matched to a gene: 1. The CDR3: CASSGTVEAFF. CDR3 in DNA: TGTGCCAGCAGTGGGACAGTTGAAGCTTTCTTT.

This chain links TRBV24-1 with TRBJ2-1; D may be TRBD2 (6 bases). CDR3 length equals 13 residues. Germline CDR1 and CDR2: KGHDR and SFDVKD. V lost 6 bases, J lost 10 bases, and 15 bases lay in between. The DNA for the CDR3 is TGTGCCACCAGTCACAGCCTCGCGGGGGAGCAGTTCTTC. It is translated as CATSHSLAGEQFF.

The chain employs TRBV28 and TRBJ1-2; D not resolved. Germline CDR1 is MDHEN and CDR2 is SYDVKM. This CDR3 region has 14 residues. The V end was cut by 2 bases, the J end by 2 bases, with 9 bases between. For the CDR3, the DNA is TGTGCCAGCAGTTTACTTCACAGCAACTATGGCTACACCTTC. Translating gives CASSLLHSNYGYTF.

CDR3 residues: CASSSNWGENYGYTF. The CDR3 DNA reads as TGTGCCAGCAGCTCCAATTGGGGAGAAAACTATGGCTACACCTTC. The rearrangement links TRBV7-9 to TRBJ1-2; D unclear. The V gene lost 4 bases and the J gene lost 2 bases, with 14 bases spanning the gap. The germline gives CDR1 SEHNR, CDR2 FQNEAQ (reference sequence). This CDR3 is 15 amino acids long. Looking up the rest from reference TRBV7-9 and TRBJ1-2 gives the full variable domain: DTGVSQNPRHKITKRGQNVTFRCDPISEHNRLYWYRQTLGQGPEFLTYFQNEAQLEKSRLLSDRFSAERPKGSFSTLEIQRTEQGDSAMYLCASSSNWGENYGYTFGSGTRLTVV.

This chain links TRBV20-1 with TRBJ1-6, with 8 bases that match TRBD1. This CDR3 region has 17 residues. Germline V gene lookup returns CDR1 DFQATT and CDR2 SNEGSKA (reference sequence). With 3 bases clipped from V and 7 bases from J, the junction kept 14 bases outside the gene matches. CDR3 residues: CSASIGGLGQENSPLHF. The CDR3 DNA is TGCAGTGCTAGTATCGGGGGCCTGGGACAGGAGAATTCACCCCTCCACTTT.

V is TRBV19 and J is TRBJ1-1, with D maybe TRBD1 (6 bases). Between the trimmed V and J ends, which lost 7 bases and 5 bases, there was a span of 14 bases. This CDR3 comprises 13 residues. The germline gives CDR1 LNHDA, CDR2 SQIVND (reference sequence). CDR3 region: CASIPDRKTEAFF. CDR3 sequence (DNA): TGTGCCAGTATCCCCGACAGGAAAACTGAAGCTTTCTTT.

The V and J genes are TRBV6-5 and TRBJ2-7; tentatively, D is TRBD1 (6 bases). V lost 2 bases and J 4 bases, leaving 15 bases between the germline ends. CDR1 MNHEY and CDR2 SVGAGI come from the germline V gene. This CDR3 contains 15 residues. CDR3 sequence: CASSYDGGQLYEQYF. The DNA for the CDR3 is TGTGCCAGCAGTTACGATGGCGGACAGTTATACGAGCAGTACTTC.

The chain carries TRBV3-1 (or the pseudogene TRBV3-2) and TRBJ1-2, with TRBD1 as a possible D gene (5 bases). CDR1 is LGHDT, CDR2 YNNKEL, per germline (reference sequence). This CDR3 spans 15 amino acids. The V end was cut by 3 bases, the J end by 0 bases, with 11 bases between. CDR3 residues: CASSHDSNTNYGYTF. Here the CDR3 DNA reads TGTGCCAGCAGCCATGACAGCAACACTAACTATGGCTACACCTTC.

J is TRBJ1-4 and V is TRBV14; 8 positions agree with TRBD1. With 4 bases clipped from V and 11 bases from J, the junction kept 3 bases outside the gene matches. The CDR3 consists of 12 residues. Germline lookup yields CDR1 SGHDN and CDR2 FVKESK. In DNA form, the CDR3 reads TGTGCCAGCAGCCCACAGGGGGTGAAACTGTTTTTT. Translated: CASSPQGVKLFF.

The rearrangement uses TRBV10-3 and TRBJ2-2; D not certain. With 7 bases removed from V and 1 base from J, the gap between germline ends came to 16 bases. CDR1 ENHRY and CDR2 SYGVKD come from the germline V gene. The CDR3 spans 16 residues. The CDR3 loop reads CAITSTQRLNTGELFF. DNA of the CDR3: TGTGCCATCACCTCGACTCAACGTCTGAACACCGGGGAGCTGTTTTTT.

Only a few counts were recorded for this clone. The chain has TRBV27 and TRBJ1-2; TRBD1 is a possible D gene (5 bases). The CDR3 consists of 15 residues. Between the trimmed V and J ends, which lost 3 bases and 7 bases, there was a span of 18 bases. Germline loops: CDR1 MNHEY, CDR2 SMNVEV (reference sequence). The CDR3 sequence is CASSFRGGASFGYTF. The CDR3 DNA reads as TGTGCCAGCAGTTTTAGGGGAGGAGCGAGCTTTGGCTACACCTTC.

This chain links TRBV24-1 with TRBJ2-2; 7 bases fit TRBD1. V was pared by 3 bases and J by 5 bases, with 8 bases of the junction left unmatched. The CDR3 is 16 amino acids. The germline CDR1 and CDR2 sequences are KGHDR and SFDVKD. CDR3 amino acids: CATSDPRQGGTGELFF. The CDR3 bases are TGTGCCACCAGTGATCCAAGACAGGGTGGGACCGGGGAGCTGTTTTTT.

The chain couples TRBV7-2 to TRBJ2-5; possibly TRBD2 for D (6 bases). The V gene's germline CDR1 is SGHTA and CDR2 FQGNSA. V shed 1 base and J shed 4 bases, with 16 bases lying between them. There are 16 residues in the CDR3. In nucleotides, the CDR3 is TGTGCCAGCAGCTTAGGAGGCCGTGGGAGGCGAGAGACCCAGTACTTC. Its protein is CASSLGGRGRRETQYF. The whole variable domain, remainder taken from reference TRBV7-2 and TRBJ2-5, is GAGVSQSPSNKVTEKGKDVELRCDPISGHTALYWYRQSLGQGLEFLIYFQGNSAPDKSGLPSDRFSAERTGGSVSTLTIQRTQQEDSAVYLCASSLGGRGRRETQYFGPGTRLLVL.

The chain couples TRBV10-2 to TRBJ2-5; tentative D call: TRBD1 (5 bases). CDR3 length equals 14 residues. Germline lookup yields CDR1 WSHSY and CDR2 SAAADI. V lost 5 bases to trimming and J lost 1 base, with 11 bases between them. The CDR3 DNA is TGCGCCAGCAGTCAGGGCAGGGTCCAAGAGACCCAGTACTTC. Protein sequence: CASSQGRVQETQYF.

The chain links TRBV3-1 (or the pseudogene TRBV3-2) to TRBJ2-1; 7 bases align to TRBD2. The CDR3 is made up of 17 amino acids. The V gene's germline CDR1 is LGHDT and CDR2 YNNKEL (reference sequence). With V trimmed by 0 bases and J by 2 bases, 7 bases remained unmatched. The CDR3: CASSQDSGGGTYNEQFF. For the CDR3, the DNA is TGTGCCAGCAGCCAAGATTCGGGGGGAGGCACCTACAATGAGCAGTTCTTC.

The chain links TRBV7-9 to TRBJ1-1, with D possibly being TRBD1 (5 bases). Germline CDR1 and CDR2: SEHNR and FQNEAQ (reference sequence). This CDR3 is built from 14 residues. V was shortened by 1 base and J by 8 bases, with 14 bases between the two germline ends. The CDR3, as DNA: TGTGCCAGCAGCTTAGGGTCCAGGGAAAGAGAAGCTTTCTTT. Translated: CASSLGSREREAFF. Full variable domain (remainder filled in from reference TRBV7-9 and TRBJ1-1): DTGVSQNPRHKITKRGQNVTFRCDPISEHNRLYWYRQTLGQGPEFLTYFQNEAQLEKSRLLSDRFSAERPKGSFSTLEIQRTEQGDSAMYLCASSLGSREREAFFGQGTRLTVV.

Here the CDR3 reads CSLTSGSLRSYNEQFF. CDR3 bases: TGCAGCCTGACTAGCGGGAGCTTGCGCTCCTACAATGAGCAGTTCTTC. The rearrangement links TRBV29-1 to TRBJ2-1; TRBD2 aligns across 12 bases. The J segment lost 0 bases and the V segment lost 8 bases, leaving 8 bases of the junction unmatched. Looked up from germline, CDR1 is SQVTM and CDR2 is ANQGSEA. The CDR3 has 16 residues.

This sequence joins TRBV3-1 (or the pseudogene TRBV3-2) and TRBJ1-3, with 11 bases identical to TRBD1. The V and J ends lost 4 bases and 6 bases, in that order; junction bases with no gene match: 5. This CDR3 region has 15 residues. Germline CDR1 is LGHDT and CDR2 is YNNKEL (reference sequence). The CDR3 nucleotides read TGTGCCAGCAGCCGTTACGGACAGGGGGCAAACACCATATATTTT. It translates to CASSRYGQGANTIYF.

The chain carries TRBV6-5 and TRBJ1-2; maybe TRBD1 (6 bases). CDR1 and CDR2 from the germline V gene are MNHEY and SVGAGI. CDR3 length: 16 amino acids. V was clipped by 0 bases and J by 3 bases, with 14 bases between them. CDR3 sequence: CASSYSPLDSYYGYTF. For the CDR3, the DNA is TGTGCCAGCAGTTACTCGCCTTTGGACAGCTACTATGGCTACACCTTC.

This clone was picked up one time. The chain couples TRBV10-3 to TRBJ2-3; D is perhaps TRBD2 (7 bases). Trimming removed 6 bases from V and 4 bases from J, with 17 bases in between. The germline gives CDR1 ENHRY, CDR2 SYGVKD. CDR3 length: 15 amino acids. DNA for the CDR3: TGTGCCATCAGCCGCGCGGGGGCAAACTCAGATACGCAGTATTTT. It codes for CAISRAGANSDTQYF.